The rows below give T cell receptor beta chains drawn from one sample of a study of T-cell memory formation after mild COVID-19. TCRdb analysed the 5' RACE reads with MiXCR anew, one entry per CDR3 protein. The table lists a few hundred thousand distinct CDR3 sequences, 15% to 20% of them singletons, with roughly 24% in the top ten. Sequenced material: PBMCs or a T cell subset sorted from them (not recorded which). All receptors derive from a man aged 18 to 30 who had mild COVID-19 (a few samples of this study predate the infection). Cell type and time point are not known. The CDR3 runs from the conserved cysteine through the conserved F or W. Each record gives: clone size, J gene, D gene, V gene, CDR3 length, CDR3 DNA, CDR3 protein. D genes are given only for firm matches. Size tells how often a clone was seen (once, few, many) or the class of an expanded clone, and some rows leave it out.

abundance: few; j_gene: TRBJ2-7; d_gene: NA; v_gene: TRBV12-3/TRBV12-4; len: 15; CDR3nt: TGTGCCAGCAGTGTGCAGGGGAAGTCCGCCTACGAGCAGTACTTC; CDR3aa: CASSVQGKSAYEQYF
abundance: few; j_gene: TRBJ2-7; d_gene: TRBD1; v_gene: TRBV11-2; len: 15; CDR3nt: TGTGCCAGCAGCTTAAACCGGGACAGGCACTACGAGCAGTACTTC; CDR3aa: CASSLNRDRHYEQYF
abundance: NA; j_gene: TRBJ2-3; d_gene: NA; v_gene: TRBV4-3; len: 15; CDR3nt: TGCGCCAGCAGCCATCCTCCGGGCGTACTTTATACGCAGTATTTT; CDR3aa: CASSHPPGVLYTQYF
abundance: few; j_gene: TRBJ2-3; d_gene: NA; v_gene: TRBV20-1; len: 11; CDR3nt: TGCAGTGCCAGTAAGGGCGATACGCAGTATTTT; CDR3aa: CSASKGDTQYF
abundance: NA; j_gene: TRBJ2-1; d_gene: TRBD1; v_gene: TRBV24-1; len: 16; CDR3nt: TGTGCCACCAGTGATTTTGGGACAGGGGTCGGCAATGAGCAGTTCTTC; CDR3aa: CATSDFGTGVGNEQFF
abundance: NA; j_gene: TRBJ2-1; d_gene: TRBD2; v_gene: TRBV11-1; len: 15; CDR3nt: TGTGCCAGCAGTTTTCGACTAGCGAACTACAATGAGCAGTTCTTC; CDR3aa: CASSFRLANYNEQFF
abundance: NA; j_gene: TRBJ2-2; d_gene: NA; v_gene: TRBV27; len: 14; CDR3nt: TGTGCCAGCAGAACACAGGTTAACACCGGGGAGCTGTTTTTT; CDR3aa: CASRTQVNTGELFF
abundance: NA; j_gene: TRBJ2-6; d_gene: NA; v_gene: TRBV5-1; len: 15; CDR3nt: TGCGCCAGCCGCGCGGGGAACTCTGGGGCCAACGTCCTGACTTTC; CDR3aa: CASRAGNSGANVLTF
abundance: NA; j_gene: TRBJ2-2; d_gene: TRBD1; v_gene: TRBV5-4; len: 15; CDR3nt: TGTGCCACCGGGCGTGGACAGGGTAACACCGGGGAGCTGTTTTTT; CDR3aa: CATGRGQGNTGELFF
abundance: few; j_gene: TRBJ1-5; d_gene: TRBD1; v_gene: TRBV7-2; len: 14; CDR3nt: TGTGCCAGCAGACGTGGGGGGACAGATCAGCCCCAGCATTTT; CDR3aa: CASRRGGTDQPQHF
abundance: few; j_gene: TRBJ1-2; d_gene: NA; v_gene: TRBV20-1; len: 14; CDR3nt: TGCAGTGCGACGAGCGGGGGAGCAGGCTATGGCTACACCTTC; CDR3aa: CSATSGGAGYGYTF
abundance: NA; j_gene: TRBJ1-5; d_gene: NA; v_gene: TRBV19; len: 15; CDR3nt: TGTGCCAGTAGTATGGCGGGTTTGGGCAATCAGCCCCAGCATTTT; CDR3aa: CASSMAGLGNQPQHF
abundance: many; j_gene: TRBJ2-2; d_gene: TRBD2; v_gene: TRBV20-1; len: 15; CDR3nt: TGCAGTGCTACTCTAGCGGGGGGGGTCGGCCGGGAGCTGTTTTTT; CDR3aa: CSATLAGGVGRELFF
abundance: NA; j_gene: TRBJ2-1; d_gene: TRBD2; v_gene: TRBV20-1; len: 14; CDR3nt: TGCAGTGCACTTGGACTAGACTCCTACAATGAGCAGTTCTTC; CDR3aa: CSALGLDSYNEQFF
abundance: few; j_gene: TRBJ2-3; d_gene: NA; v_gene: TRBV2; len: 18; CDR3nt: TGTGCCAGCATCCCCCCCGCCGTGACAGCGAGCCGTGAGGATACGCAGTATTTT; CDR3aa: CASIPPAVTASREDTQYF
abundance: NA; j_gene: TRBJ2-3; d_gene: TRBD2; v_gene: TRBV6-5; len: 14; CDR3nt: TGTGCCAGCCAGCGGGGGGCCCACACAGATACGCAGTATTTT; CDR3aa: CASQRGAHTDTQYF
abundance: NA; j_gene: TRBJ2-2; d_gene: NA; v_gene: TRBV7-2; len: 13; CDR3nt: TGTGCCCGTGAGGGACCAAACACCGGGGAGCTGTTTTTT; CDR3aa: CAREGPNTGELFF
abundance: few; j_gene: TRBJ2-3; d_gene: NA; v_gene: TRBV24-1; len: 18; CDR3nt: TGTGCCACCAGTGATTCCCTCCAGGGGTACGGGGATTCATATACGCAGTATTTT; CDR3aa: CATSDSLQGYGDSYTQYF
abundance: few; j_gene: TRBJ1-3; d_gene: NA; v_gene: TRBV10-3; len: 18; CDR3nt: TGTGCCATCAGTCAACCCGGATCCGGGACTTTCGGTGGAAACACCATATATTTT; CDR3aa: CAISQPGSGTFGGNTIYF
abundance: NA; j_gene: TRBJ2-2; d_gene: NA; v_gene: TRBV4-3; len: 15; CDR3nt: TGCGCCAGCAGCCAAGGTGGTCGGGGGTCCGGGGAGCTGTTTTTT; CDR3aa: CASSQGGRGSGELFF
abundance: few; j_gene: TRBJ2-3; d_gene: NA; v_gene: TRBV20-1; len: 13; CDR3nt: TGCAGTGCTCCTTTGGGGGCGCAGGATACGCAGTATTTT; CDR3aa: CSAPLGAQDTQYF
abundance: few; j_gene: TRBJ2-3; d_gene: NA; v_gene: TRBV5-1; len: 18; CDR3nt: TGCGCCAGCAGCTCCGTCCCCGGGGCAGACCTCCTCACAGATACGCAGTATTTT; CDR3aa: CASSSVPGADLLTDTQYF
abundance: NA; j_gene: TRBJ2-7; d_gene: NA; v_gene: TRBV12-3/TRBV12-4; len: 13; CDR3nt: TGTGCCAGCAGTTTGGGACTGGAGTACGAGCAGTACTTC; CDR3aa: CASSLGLEYEQYF
abundance: NA; j_gene: TRBJ2-1; d_gene: NA; v_gene: TRBV11-2; len: 15; CDR3nt: TGTGCCAGCAGCTTAGCAGTAGTAACCTACAATGAGCAGTTCTTC; CDR3aa: CASSLAVVTYNEQFF
abundance: NA; j_gene: TRBJ2-3; d_gene: NA; v_gene: TRBV7-2; len: 16; CDR3nt: TGTGCCAGCAGCTTAGATTCGCCGGGGAGCACAGATACGCAGTATTTT; CDR3aa: CASSLDSPGSTDTQYF
abundance: NA; j_gene: TRBJ2-5; d_gene: TRBD2; v_gene: TRBV6-5; len: 14; CDR3nt: TGTGCCAGCAGTGCCGGGACTAGAATCGAGACCCAGTACTTC; CDR3aa: CASSAGTRIETQYF
abundance: once; j_gene: TRBJ2-5; d_gene: NA; v_gene: TRBV18; len: 12; CDR3nt: TGTGCCAGCTCAAGTCAGGAAGAGACCCAGTACTTC; CDR3aa: CASSSQEETQYF
abundance: few; j_gene: TRBJ1-5; d_gene: NA; v_gene: TRBV27; len: 16; CDR3nt: TGTGCCAGCGGTTTAAGGTCGGGGGCGAATAATCAGCCCCAGCATTTT; CDR3aa: CASGLRSGANNQPQHF
abundance: NA; j_gene: TRBJ1-5; d_gene: NA; v_gene: TRBV19; len: 11; CDR3nt: TGTGCCAGTACTTACGGAGGCCCCCAGCATTTT; CDR3aa: CASTYGGPQHF
abundance: few; j_gene: TRBJ1-1; d_gene: NA; v_gene: TRBV5-6; len: 14; CDR3nt: TGTGCCAGCAGCTTTCACGGGTTCGGCACTGAAGCTTTCTTT; CDR3aa: CASSFHGFGTEAFF
abundance: NA; j_gene: TRBJ2-1; d_gene: TRBD2; v_gene: TRBV5-1; len: 16; CDR3nt: TGCGCCAGCAGCGTAAATAGCGGGGGGGCCTACAATGAGCAGTTCTTC; CDR3aa: CASSVNSGGAYNEQFF
abundance: few; j_gene: TRBJ1-4; d_gene: NA; v_gene: TRBV5-1; len: 13; CDR3nt: TGCGCCAGCAGCCCCAGGGGCGATGAAAAACTGTTTTTT; CDR3aa: CASSPRGDEKLFF
abundance: NA; j_gene: TRBJ1-2; d_gene: NA; v_gene: TRBV6-1; len: 13; CDR3nt: TGTGCCAGCAGTACGGACAGCCCCCGTGGCTACACCTTC; CDR3aa: CASSTDSPRGYTF
abundance: few; j_gene: TRBJ1-1; d_gene: NA; v_gene: TRBV12-3/TRBV12-4; len: 12; CDR3nt: TGTGCCAGCAGTCAGAGGGGCACTGAAGCTTTCTTT; CDR3aa: CASSQRGTEAFF
abundance: many; j_gene: TRBJ2-1; d_gene: NA; v_gene: TRBV7-3; len: 13; CDR3nt: TGTGCCAGCACCCCCGGATCATACAATGAGCAGTTCTTC; CDR3aa: CASTPGSYNEQFF
abundance: NA; j_gene: TRBJ1-5; d_gene: TRBD1; v_gene: TRBV7-2; len: 17; CDR3nt: TGTGCCAGCAGCCCAGTGACAGGGTTGGGATCCAATCAGCCCCAGCATTTT; CDR3aa: CASSPVTGLGSNQPQHF
abundance: many; j_gene: TRBJ2-3; d_gene: NA; v_gene: TRBV6-2/TRBV6-3; len: 12; CDR3nt: TGTGCCAGCACTTATCGCGGAGATACGCAGTATTTT; CDR3aa: CASTYRGDTQYF
abundance: NA; j_gene: TRBJ2-7; d_gene: NA; v_gene: TRBV7-2; len: 14; CDR3nt: TGTGCCAGCAGCCTCGCCGCGAGTGGCGGTGAGCAGTACTTC; CDR3aa: CASSLAASGGEQYF
abundance: few; j_gene: TRBJ2-4; d_gene: TRBD2; v_gene: TRBV15; len: 12; CDR3nt: TGTGCCGTCCTTAGCGGGGTAAACATTCAGTACTTC; CDR3aa: CAVLSGVNIQYF
abundance: NA; j_gene: TRBJ2-5; d_gene: TRBD1; v_gene: TRBV13; len: 14; CDR3nt: TGTGCCAGCAGCCCGACCGACAGGGACGAGACCCAGTACTTC; CDR3aa: CASSPTDRDETQYF
abundance: few; j_gene: TRBJ1-1; d_gene: NA; v_gene: TRBV18; len: 13; CDR3nt: TGTGCCAGCAGCCTGGGGCTGGATGTCAAAGCTTTCTTT; CDR3aa: CASSLGLDVKAFF
abundance: NA; j_gene: TRBJ1-4; d_gene: NA; v_gene: TRBV20-1; len: 14; CDR3nt: TGCAGTGCTAGAGCGGGCGCAACTAATGAAAAACTGTTTTTT; CDR3aa: CSARAGATNEKLFF
abundance: few; j_gene: TRBJ1-5; d_gene: TRBD1; v_gene: TRBV5-1; len: 14; CDR3nt: TGCGCCAGCAGCTTGGTAGGGGGCGGGGAGCCCCAGCATTTT; CDR3aa: CASSLVGGGEPQHF
abundance: NA; j_gene: TRBJ2-7; d_gene: NA; v_gene: TRBV7-2; len: 15; CDR3nt: TGTGCCAGCAGCTTAGGAGGCAGTACCTCCTACGAGCAGTACTTC; CDR3aa: CASSLGGSTSYEQYF
abundance: NA; j_gene: TRBJ1-6; d_gene: NA; v_gene: TRBV6-5; len: 17; CDR3nt: TGTGCCAGCAGTTACTCTCTAGCAGGGGCTGTTAATTCACCCCTCCACTTT; CDR3aa: CASSYSLAGAVNSPLHF
abundance: NA; j_gene: TRBJ2-4; d_gene: NA; v_gene: TRBV9; len: 14; CDR3nt: TGTGCCAGCAGCGTAGATGCCCTGAGGGACATTCAGTACTTC; CDR3aa: CASSVDALRDIQYF
abundance: few; j_gene: TRBJ1-2; d_gene: NA; v_gene: TRBV7-3; len: 15; CDR3nt: TGTGCCAGCAGCTTATCTTCCGGGACTCCGTATGGCTACACCTTC; CDR3aa: CASSLSSGTPYGYTF
abundance: NA; j_gene: TRBJ2-3; d_gene: NA; v_gene: TRBV4-2; len: 17; CDR3nt: TGTGCCAGCAGCCAAGTCGGTGCGGGGGCGGGGACAGATACGCAGTATTTT; CDR3aa: CASSQVGAGAGTDTQYF
abundance: NA; j_gene: TRBJ2-7; d_gene: NA; v_gene: TRBV4-2; len: 16; CDR3nt: TGTGCCAGCAGCCAAGATCTCGGGGGGCCCACCTACGAGAAGTACTTC; CDR3aa: CASSQDLGGPTYEKYF
abundance: NA; j_gene: TRBJ2-5; d_gene: TRBD2; v_gene: TRBV5-1; len: 15; CDR3nt: TGCGCCAGCAGGACGACTAGCGGGGGGCCAGAGACCCAGTACTTC; CDR3aa: CASRTTSGGPETQYF
abundance: NA; j_gene: TRBJ2-1; d_gene: TRBD2; v_gene: TRBV4-3; len: 21; CDR3nt: TGCGCCAGCAGCCAAGATCGCCCAGCGGGGGGCTTACTTAGCTCCTACAATGAGCAGTTCTTC; CDR3aa: CASSQDRPAGGLLSSYNEQFF
abundance: many; j_gene: TRBJ2-7; d_gene: NA; v_gene: TRBV27; len: 15; CDR3nt: TGTGCCAGCAGTTCGTCCGGGACGGGAGACTACGAGCAGTACTTC; CDR3aa: CASSSSGTGDYEQYF
abundance: few; j_gene: TRBJ1-2; d_gene: TRBD1; v_gene: TRBV20-1; len: 14; CDR3nt: TGCAGTGCTAGAGCTACAGGGGACGGCGAGGGCTACACCTTC; CDR3aa: CSARATGDGEGYTF
abundance: NA; j_gene: TRBJ1-1; d_gene: TRBD1; v_gene: TRBV7-9; len: 15; CDR3nt: TGTGCCAGCAGCTTAGGCGACAGGGTTGGGACTGAAGCTTTCTTT; CDR3aa: CASSLGDRVGTEAFF
abundance: few; j_gene: TRBJ1-1; d_gene: NA; v_gene: TRBV20-1; len: 14; CDR3nt: TGCAGTGCTCGGACACACGTAGGGAACACTGAAGCTTTCTTT; CDR3aa: CSARTHVGNTEAFF
abundance: few; j_gene: TRBJ1-2; d_gene: NA; v_gene: TRBV19; len: 15; CDR3nt: TGTGCCAGTAGCCTCACCGGAGGGGGTTCCTATGGCTACACCTTC; CDR3aa: CASSLTGGGSYGYTF
abundance: NA; j_gene: TRBJ1-1; d_gene: TRBD1; v_gene: TRBV27; len: 16; CDR3nt: TGTGCCAGCAGTTCCCCGCCGGGACAGGGTTCTCCTGAAGCTTTCTTT; CDR3aa: CASSSPPGQGSPEAFF
abundance: NA; j_gene: TRBJ2-1; d_gene: NA; v_gene: TRBV5-7; len: 10; CDR3nt: TGTGCCAGCACTGACGTCGAGCAGTTCTTC; CDR3aa: CASTDVEQFF
abundance: few; j_gene: TRBJ2-1; d_gene: TRBD2; v_gene: TRBV18; len: 15; CDR3nt: TGTGCCAGCTCACCATCGGCTAGCGGGGACAATGAGCAGTTCTTC; CDR3aa: CASSPSASGDNEQFF
abundance: NA; j_gene: TRBJ2-1; d_gene: NA; v_gene: TRBV10-2; len: 11; CDR3nt: TGCGCCAGCCATGATGGAGGAGAGCAGTTCTTC; CDR3aa: CASHDGGEQFF